Sequencing of this T cell receptor (beta chain) was carried out in a study of cytomegalovirus exposure and HLA in healthy donors. The study, taken as a whole, reports: Reportedly, cytomegalovirus status was diagnosed with high sensitivity and specificity. A few chains linked to CMV were shown in vitro to be specific for CMV antigens.

On this clone itself: Its matching antigen is unknown.

Produced via immunoSEQ multiplex PCR; TCRdb's table is partial and in-frame only. The table has around 130,000 clones, roughly 90% seen once. Sample: PBMCs. This TCR came from a man aged 25 to 45 in good health and CMV-seronegative.

CDR3 nucleotides: TGTGCCAGCTCACCCGACCAGGCAGGGGGCCAACAGTACTTC. Translated: CASSPDQAGGQQYF. The chain employs TRBV18 and TRBJ2-7; 8 nucleotides line up with TRBD1. The V gene end was trimmed by 3 bases and the J gene end by 10 bases; junction bases not matched to a gene: 11. Germline CDR1 KGHSH, CDR2 LQKENI. The CDR3 is 14 residues long.